This T cell receptor (beta chain) was identified in a study of blood T cell repertoires in COVID-19. This table comes from immunoSEQ multiplex PCR, and its TCRdb copy is limited to in-frame clones, with some not included. This table holds over 200,000 clones, 75% to 90% found once. CDR1 and CDR2 (germline): KGHSH, LQKENI. V was trimmed by 3 bases and J by 0 bases, leaving 19 bases between them. This CDR3 has 18 amino acids. What was sequenced was peripheral blood. This chain connects TRBV18 to TRBJ2-3; possibly TRBD2 for D (6 bases). The clonotype comes from a human donor in a cohort sampled during active COVID-19. The CDR3 DNA sequence: TGTGCCAGCTCACCCCTACAGCGGGCGACTCCCAGCACAGATACGCAGTATTTT. Its protein is CASSPLQRATPSTDTQYF.